Given below is one T cell receptor beta chain in context. Original data processing: Amplification with reference gene primers provided the estimates of nucleated cell counts. Method: immunoSEQ multiplex PCR; TCRdb's copy keeps in-frame clones and lacks some. The V and J calls and clone size come from that table; D and trimming were worked out from the DNA. Found here are approximately 220,000 clones, under 90% of them singletons; the top ten hold less than 4.5%. This entry belongs to a study of blood T cell repertoires in COVID-19. The overall study: T cells, B-cell-depleted T cells, or PBMCs provided the cDNA or gDNA that served as material.

V lost 4 bases, J lost 1 base, and 7 bases lay in between. Germline V lookup: CDR1 WNHNN, CDR2 SYGVQD (reference sequence). This CDR3 region has 13 residues. Individuals drawn from 24 US areas were about 18 to 95 years old. Assignment of participants to cohorts was predicated upon participant-reported clinical history. V and J are TRBV10-1 and TRBJ1-1, with a possible D match to TRBD1 (5 bases). This receptor was obtained from a woman aged 25 to 39 with acute COVID-19. Input material: PBMCs or T cells enriched from blood (not recorded which). The CDR3 bases are TGCGCCAGCAGTGGACAGACGAACACTGAAGCTTTCTTT. Protein product: CASSGQTNTEAFF.